This record covers a single TCR beta chain. In the original workflow: Cell counts per sample came from amplifying reference gene primers. Profiling relied on immunoSEQ multiplex PCR, and the TCRdb table lists in-frame clones only, not all of them. D and trimming were read from the DNA, whereas the V and J calls and clone size are those reported in that table. Among around 200,000 clones listed, around 83% were seen once. The sample originates from a study of blood T cell repertoires in COVID-19. Study-wide background: Nucleic acid was either cDNA or gDNA, and it came from T cells, B-cell-depleted T cells, or PBMCs.

The germline V gene has CDR1 KGHSH and CDR2 LQKENI. Deletions cut 2 bases from V and 6 bases from J, with 17 bases between. The CDR3 extends over 15 amino acids. The sequenced sample was peripheral blood. This sequence originates from a woman of 80 years or more in a cohort sampled during active or convalescent COVID-19. The chain couples TRBV18 to TRBJ2-7; perhaps TRBD2 as D (7 bases). The CDR3 is CASSPWTGGEREQYF. The CDR3 DNA is TGTGCCAGCTCACCATGGACGGGGGGCGAGCGCGAGCAGTACTTC. Together with reference TRBV18 and TRBJ2-7, the CDR3 gives the full variable domain: NAGVMQNPRHLVRRRGQEARLRCSPMKGHSHVYWYRQLPEEGLKFMVYLQKENIIDESGMPKERFSAEFPKEGPSILRIQQVVRGDSAAYFCASSPWTGGEREQYFGPGTRLTVT.